These T cell receptor beta chains were read from a single sample in a study of blood T cell repertoires in COVID-19. Produced via immunoSEQ multiplex PCR; TCRdb's table is partial and in-frame only. This table has some 250,000 clones, 75% to 85% appearing once. Sequenced input: peripheral blood. The receptors originated from a woman aged 55 to 70 with active or convalescent COVID-19. The CDR3 runs from the conserved cysteine through the conserved F or W. A D gene is named only where the DNA matches it firmly. For some rows the clone size is stated as once, few or many, or as a class when expanded; others skip it.

17,TRBV5-1,TRBD2,-,TRBJ2-3,CASSLDGLAGITDTQYF,TGCGCCAGCAGCTTGGACGGACTAGCGGGGATCACAGATACGCAGTATTTT
16,TRBV5-1,TRBD1,-,TRBJ1-1,CASSTRGRGTDTEAFF,TGCGCCAGCAGCACCAGGGGGCGGGGTACGGACACTGAAGCTTTCTTT
16,TRBV28,TRBD1,-,TRBJ1-1,CASSLTGTGLNTEAFF,TGTGCCAGCAGTTTAACGGGGACAGGGCTGAACACTGAAGCTTTCTTT
16,TRBV5-1,TRBD1,-,TRBJ1-6,CASSLVAGGANSPLHF,TGCGCCAGCAGCTTGGTGGCAGGGGGCGCCAATTCACCCCTCCACTTT
15,TRBV7-2,-,-,TRBJ1-3,CASSLAAVSGNTIYF,TGTGCCAGCAGCTTAGCGGCCGTCTCTGGAAACACCATATATTTT
17,TRBV4-1,-,few,TRBJ2-4,CASSQELGARAKNIQYF,TGCGCCAGCAGCCAAGAACTAGGCGCTCGAGCCAAAAACATTCAGTACTTC
16,TRBV4-3,-,-,TRBJ1-1,CASSQFAGAGKTEAFF,TGCGCCAGCAGCCAATTCGCGGGGGCAGGGAAAACTGAAGCTTTCTTT
17,TRBV5-1,TRBD2,-,TRBJ2-1,CARSSRASGGASNEQFF,TGCGCCCGCAGCTCGAGGGCCAGCGGGGGGGCCTCCAATGAGCAGTTCTTC
15,TRBV6-5,TRBD1,-,TRBJ2-7,CASSSDRDPSYEQYF,TGTGCCAGCAGTTCCGACAGGGACCCTTCCTACGAGCAGTACTTC
11,TRBV30,-,-,TRBJ2-1,CAWSSWHEQFF,TGTGCCTGGAGTTCGTGGCATGAGCAGTTCTTC
15,TRBV28,TRBD1,-,TRBJ2-5,CASSFSGQGQETQYF,TGTGCCAGCAGTTTCTCCGGACAGGGGCAAGAGACCCAGTACTTC
16,TRBV4-1,TRBD2,-,TRBJ2-5,CASSQDRTSRLRAQYF,TGCGCCAGCAGCCAAGATCGGACTAGCCGGCTCCGGGCCCAGTACTTC
14,TRBV29-1,-,-,TRBJ2-7,CSVVGWRIGGEQYF,TGCAGCGTTGTAGGTTGGCGGATTGGGGGGGAGCAGTACTTC
16,TRBV15,TRBD1,-,TRBJ2-1,CATSRDGDRGHNEQFF,TGTGCCACCAGCAGAGATGGGGACAGGGGCCACAATGAGCAGTTCTTC
14,TRBV30,TRBD2,-,TRBJ2-1,CAWKGLAAYNEQFF,TGTGCCTGGAAGGGGCTAGCGGCGTACAATGAGCAGTTCTTC
14,TRBV10-3,TRBD1,-,TRBJ2-7,CAISERGLMGEQYF,TGTGCCATCAGTGAAAGGGGGCTGATGGGCGAGCAGTACTTC
16,TRBV12-5,TRBD1,-,TRBJ1-2,CASGLDRAGGYYGYTF,TGTGCTAGTGGTTTGGACCGGGCAGGGGGCTACTATGGCTACACCTTC
17,TRBV4-2,TRBD2,-,TRBJ2-3,CASSQDRTSGSTDTQYF,TGTGCCAGCAGCCAAGATAGGACTAGCGGGAGCACAGATACGCAGTATTTT